This T cell receptor beta chain was captured in a study of blood T cell repertoires in COVID-19. The length of the CDR3 is 15 residues. Looked up from germline, CDR1 is MNHNY and CDR2 is SVGAGI (reference sequence). The V end was cut by 6 bases, the J end by 3 bases, with 15 bases between. Produced via immunoSEQ multiplex PCR; TCRdb's table is partial and in-frame only. The sample shows about 350,000 clones, 80% to 90% of them seen only once. Seattle's cohort entered during active infection and was followed longitudinally. This clonotype was sampled from a woman in her sixties with COVID-19, enrolled during active disease. J is TRBJ1-5 and V is TRBV6-6, with D unclear. Sequencing input: peripheral blood. CDR3 nucleotide sequence: TGTGCCAGCAGCCTGGACTGGGTGGCCAATCAGCCCCAGCATTTT. It yields the protein CASSLDWVANQPQHF.